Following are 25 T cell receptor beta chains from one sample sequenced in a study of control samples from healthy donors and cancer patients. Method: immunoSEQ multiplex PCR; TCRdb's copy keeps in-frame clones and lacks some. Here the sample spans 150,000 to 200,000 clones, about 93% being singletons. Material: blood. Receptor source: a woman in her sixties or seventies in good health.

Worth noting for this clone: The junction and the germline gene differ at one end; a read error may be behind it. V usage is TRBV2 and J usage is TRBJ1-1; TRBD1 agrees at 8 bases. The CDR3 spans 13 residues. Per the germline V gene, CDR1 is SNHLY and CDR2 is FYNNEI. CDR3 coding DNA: TGTGCCAGCAGGTTTGACAGGGGCACTGAAACTTTCTTT. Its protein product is CASRFDRGTETFF.

The CDR3 region is CASSLALRASGNTIYF. The CDR3 DNA reads TGTGCCAGCAGCTTAGCGCTCAGGGCCTCTGGAAACACCATATATTTT. The gene calls are TRBV7-2 and TRBJ1-3, with a weak D call TRBD1 (5 bases). This CDR3 has 16 residues. Germline V CDR1 and CDR2: SGHTA, FQGNSA. Trimming removed 0 bases from V and 0 bases from J, with 9 bases in between. The full variable domain, completed using reference TRBV7-2 and TRBJ1-3, is GAGVSQSPSNKVTEKGKDVELRCDPISGHTALYWYRQSLGQGLEFLIYFQGNSAPDKSGLPSDRFSAERTGGSVSTLTIQRTQQEDSAVYLCASSLALRASGNTIYFGEGSWLTVV.

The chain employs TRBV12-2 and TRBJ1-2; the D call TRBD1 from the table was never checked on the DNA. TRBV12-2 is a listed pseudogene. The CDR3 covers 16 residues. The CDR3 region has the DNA TGTGCAAGTCGCTTAGTTGACAGAAAAGCTAACTATGGCTACACCTTC. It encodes CASRLVDRKANYGYTF.

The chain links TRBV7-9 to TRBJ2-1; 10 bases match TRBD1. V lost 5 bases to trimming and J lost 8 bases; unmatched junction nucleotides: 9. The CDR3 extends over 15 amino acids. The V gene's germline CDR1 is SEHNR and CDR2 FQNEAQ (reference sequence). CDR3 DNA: TGTGCCAGCAGCCCCACATGGACAGGGGGGGATGAGCAGTTCTTC. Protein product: CASSPTWTGGDEQFF.

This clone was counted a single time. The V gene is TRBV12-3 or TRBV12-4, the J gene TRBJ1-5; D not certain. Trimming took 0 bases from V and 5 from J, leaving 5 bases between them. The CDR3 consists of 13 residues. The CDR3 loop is CASSLARDQPQHF. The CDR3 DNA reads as TGTGCCAGCAGTTTAGCACGGGATCAGCCCCAGCATTTT.

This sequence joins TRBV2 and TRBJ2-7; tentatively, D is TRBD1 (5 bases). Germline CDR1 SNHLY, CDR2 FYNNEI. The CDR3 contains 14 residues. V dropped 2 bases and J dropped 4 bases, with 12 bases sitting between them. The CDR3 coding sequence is TGTGCCAGCAGTGAACAGGGTTTTGGGTACGAGCAGTACTTC. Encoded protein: CASSEQGFGYEQYF.

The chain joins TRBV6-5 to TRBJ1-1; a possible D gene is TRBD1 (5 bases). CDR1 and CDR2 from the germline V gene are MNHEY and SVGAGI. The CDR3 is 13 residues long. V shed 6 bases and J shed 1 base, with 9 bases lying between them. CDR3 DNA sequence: TGTGCCAGCAGAGAGGGGACGAACACTGAAGCTTTCTTT. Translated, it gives CASREGTNTEAFF.

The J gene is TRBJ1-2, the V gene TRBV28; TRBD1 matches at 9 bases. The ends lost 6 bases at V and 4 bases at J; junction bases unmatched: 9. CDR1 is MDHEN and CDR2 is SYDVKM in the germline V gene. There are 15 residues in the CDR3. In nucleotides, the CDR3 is TGTGCCAGCAGCCCACAGGGGGCGGGGAGCTATGGCTACACCTTC. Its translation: CASSPQGAGSYGYTF.

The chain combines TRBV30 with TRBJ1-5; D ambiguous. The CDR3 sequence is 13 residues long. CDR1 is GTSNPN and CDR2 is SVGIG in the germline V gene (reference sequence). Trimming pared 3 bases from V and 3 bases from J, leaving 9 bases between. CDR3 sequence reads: CAWSKTPNQPQHF. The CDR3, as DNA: TGTGCCTGGAGCAAAACCCCCAATCAGCCCCAGCATTTT.

This CDR3 reads CASSHRAGGDYNEQFF. The DNA of the CDR3 is TGTGCCAGCAGTCACAGGGCGGGGGGAGACTACAATGAGCAGTTCTTC. V usage is TRBV6-4 and J usage is TRBJ2-1, with TRBD2 matching over 8 bases. V gave up 5 bases and J gave up 3 bases; unmatched junction bases: 9. Germline CDR1 reads MRHNA; CDR2 reads SNTAGT. The CDR3 is 16 residues long.

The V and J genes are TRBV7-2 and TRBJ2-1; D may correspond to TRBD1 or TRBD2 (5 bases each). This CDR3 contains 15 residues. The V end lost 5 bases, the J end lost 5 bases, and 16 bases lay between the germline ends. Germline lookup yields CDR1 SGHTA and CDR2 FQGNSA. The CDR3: CASSRWLAGNNEQFF. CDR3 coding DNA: TGTGCCAGCAGCCGTTGGCTAGCAGGGAACAATGAGCAGTTCTTC.

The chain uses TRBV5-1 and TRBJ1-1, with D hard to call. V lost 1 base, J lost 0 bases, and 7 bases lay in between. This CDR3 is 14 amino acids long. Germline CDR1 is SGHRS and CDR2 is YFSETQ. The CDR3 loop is CASSLMTLNTEAFF. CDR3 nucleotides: TGCGCCAGCAGCTTGATGACCTTGAACACTGAAGCTTTCTTT.

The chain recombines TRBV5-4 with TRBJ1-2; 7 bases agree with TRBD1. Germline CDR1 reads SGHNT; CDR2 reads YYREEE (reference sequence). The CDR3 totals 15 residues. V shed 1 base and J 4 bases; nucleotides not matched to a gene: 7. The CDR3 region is CASSLQGGASYGYTF. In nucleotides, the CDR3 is TGTGCCAGCAGCTTGCAAGGGGGCGCCTCCTATGGCTACACCTTC.

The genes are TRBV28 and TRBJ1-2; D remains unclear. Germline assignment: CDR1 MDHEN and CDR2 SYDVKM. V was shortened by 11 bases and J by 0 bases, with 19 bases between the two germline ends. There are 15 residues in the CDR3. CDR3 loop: CASAGSGDTNYGYTF. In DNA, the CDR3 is TGTGCCTCCGCTGGGTCAGGCGATACTAACTATGGCTACACCTTC.

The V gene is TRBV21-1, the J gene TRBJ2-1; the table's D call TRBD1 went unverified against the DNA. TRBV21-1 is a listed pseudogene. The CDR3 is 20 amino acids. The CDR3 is CASSKDFTVGRVYSYNEQFF. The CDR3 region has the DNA TGTGCCAGCAGCAAAGATTTTACAGTCGGCAGGGTGTACTCCTACAATGAGCAGTTCTTC.

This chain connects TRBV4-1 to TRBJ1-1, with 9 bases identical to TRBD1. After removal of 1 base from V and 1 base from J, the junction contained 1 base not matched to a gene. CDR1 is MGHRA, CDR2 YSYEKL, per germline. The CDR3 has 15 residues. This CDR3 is CASSQAGQGNTEAFF. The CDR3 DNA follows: TGCGCCAGCAGCCAAGCGGGACAGGGGAACACTGAAGCTTTCTTT.

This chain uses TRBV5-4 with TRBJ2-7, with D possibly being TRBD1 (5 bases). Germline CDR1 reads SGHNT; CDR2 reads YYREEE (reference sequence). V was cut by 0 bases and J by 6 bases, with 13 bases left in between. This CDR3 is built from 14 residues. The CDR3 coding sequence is TGTGCCAGCAGCTTGGGGCAGGGTGCCCTCGAGCAGTACTTC. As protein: CASSLGQGALEQYF.

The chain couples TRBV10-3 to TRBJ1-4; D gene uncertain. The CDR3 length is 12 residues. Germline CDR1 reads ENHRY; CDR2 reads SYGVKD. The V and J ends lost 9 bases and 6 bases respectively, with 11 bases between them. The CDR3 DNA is TGTGCCATTGGGCAGGAGCATGAAAAACTGTTTTTT. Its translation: CAIGQEHEKLFF.

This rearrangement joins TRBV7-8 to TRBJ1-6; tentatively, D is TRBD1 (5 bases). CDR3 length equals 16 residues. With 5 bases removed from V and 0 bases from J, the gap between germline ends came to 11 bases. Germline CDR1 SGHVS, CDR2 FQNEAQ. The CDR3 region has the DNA TGTGCCAGCAGCCCGGGGGGTAGCTCCTATAATTCACCCCTCCACTTT. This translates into CASSPGGSSYNSPLHF. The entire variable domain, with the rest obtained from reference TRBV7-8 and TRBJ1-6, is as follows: GAGVSQSPRYKVAKRGQDVALRCDPISGHVSLFWYQQALGQGPEFLTYFQNEAQLDKSGLPSDRFFAERPEGSVSTLKIQRTQQEDSAVYLCASSPGGSSYNSPLHFGNGTRLTVT.

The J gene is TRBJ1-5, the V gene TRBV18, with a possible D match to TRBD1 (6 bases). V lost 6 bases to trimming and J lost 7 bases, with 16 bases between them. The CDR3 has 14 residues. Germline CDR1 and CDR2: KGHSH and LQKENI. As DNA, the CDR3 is TGTGCCAGCTCGCAACAGGGAACTGGGCAGCCCCAGCATTTT. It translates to CASSQQGTGQPQHF.

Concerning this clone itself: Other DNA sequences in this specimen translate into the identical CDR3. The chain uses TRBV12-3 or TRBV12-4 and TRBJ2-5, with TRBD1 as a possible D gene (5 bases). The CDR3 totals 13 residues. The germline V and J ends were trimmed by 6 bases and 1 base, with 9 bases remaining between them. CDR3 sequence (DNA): TGTGCCAGCAGACCCGACAGCCAAGAGACCCAGTACTTC. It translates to CASRPDSQETQYF.

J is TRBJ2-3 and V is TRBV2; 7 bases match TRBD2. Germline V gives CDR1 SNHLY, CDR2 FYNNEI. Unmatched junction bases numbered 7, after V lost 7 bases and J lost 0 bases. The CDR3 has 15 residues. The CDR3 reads CASKNSGSSTDTQYF. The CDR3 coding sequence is TGTGCCAGCAAAAATAGCGGGTCAAGCACAGATACGCAGTATTTT.

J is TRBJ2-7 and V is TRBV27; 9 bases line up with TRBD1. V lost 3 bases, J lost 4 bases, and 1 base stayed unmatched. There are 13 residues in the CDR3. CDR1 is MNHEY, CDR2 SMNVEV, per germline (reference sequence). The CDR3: CASSFDRGYEQYF. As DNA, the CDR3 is TGTGCCAGCAGTTTCGACAGGGGGTACGAGCAGTACTTC.

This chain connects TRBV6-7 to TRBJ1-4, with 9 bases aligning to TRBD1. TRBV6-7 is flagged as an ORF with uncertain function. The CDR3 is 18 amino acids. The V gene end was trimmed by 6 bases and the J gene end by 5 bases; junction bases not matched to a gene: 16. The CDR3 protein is CASSLNKRTGDKNEKLFF. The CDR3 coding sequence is TGTGCCAGCAGCCTTAATAAGAGGACAGGGGACAAAAATGAAAAACTGTTTTTT.

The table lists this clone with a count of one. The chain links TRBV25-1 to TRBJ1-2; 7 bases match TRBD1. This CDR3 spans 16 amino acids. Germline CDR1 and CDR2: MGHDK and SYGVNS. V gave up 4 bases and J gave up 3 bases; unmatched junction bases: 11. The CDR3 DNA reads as TGTGCCAGCAGTGGGCCCCACAGGGGACCTTACTATGGCTACACCTTC. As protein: CASSGPHRGPYYGYTF.